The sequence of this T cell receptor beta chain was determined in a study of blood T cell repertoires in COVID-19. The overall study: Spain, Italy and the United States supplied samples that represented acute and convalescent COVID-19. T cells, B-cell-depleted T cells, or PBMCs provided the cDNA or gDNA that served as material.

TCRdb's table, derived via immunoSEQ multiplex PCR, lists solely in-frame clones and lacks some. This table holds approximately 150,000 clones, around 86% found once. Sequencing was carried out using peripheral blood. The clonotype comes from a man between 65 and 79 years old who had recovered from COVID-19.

CDR3 sequence: CASSHSGNPSSYNEQFF. The CDR3 DNA sequence: TGTGCCAGCAGCCATTCGGGTAATCCGAGCTCCTACAATGAGCAGTTCTTC. The J gene is TRBJ2-1, the V gene TRBV11-2; D not certain. CDR3 length: 17 amino acids. In germline, CDR1 is SGHAT, CDR2 FQNNGV. Trimming pared 5 bases from V and 0 bases from J, leaving 17 bases between.